This T cell receptor beta chain stems from a study of T-cell reconstitution after alpha-beta-depleted transplantation in children. This clonotype was detected a few times. Its ends do not fully match the called genes, so a read error is possible. Preparation of the TCRbeta library was carried out with unique molecular identifiers. TCRdb redid the calling of the PCR reads with MiXCR, one entry per CDR3 protein. The profile shows about 110,000 distinct CDR3 sequences, about 9.4% of them singletons. From germline, CDR1 is LNHDA and CDR2 SQIVND (reference sequence). The CDR3 totals 14 residues. The receptor comes from a human donor who donated a stem cell graft to a child with acute lymphoblastic leukemia. The sample here was PBMCs from the stem cell graft donor, taken from the stem cell graft. The chain is built from TRBV19 and TRBJ1-2, with 8 bases aligning to TRBD1. Here the CDR3 DNA reads TGTGCCAGTAGTTCCGGACAGGGTAACTATGGCCACACCTTC. Its protein is CASSSGQGNYGHTF.